These T cell receptor beta chains were read from a single sample in a study of T cell repertoires in cytomegalovirus infection. TCRdb processed the reads anew with MiXCR; each CDR3 protein has one entry. The sample has hundreds of thousands of distinct CDR3 sequences; roughly 34% are singletons. The antigens of these receptors remain unknown. Specimen: cultured PBMCs, collected from culture after CMV antigen stimulation. The source is a human donor in good health (CMV status not recorded). Some clones in this sample may be carry-over from other donors' samples. The CDR3 runs from the conserved cysteine through the conserved F or W. Each record gives: D gene, clone size, J gene, V gene, CDR3 protein, CDR3 DNA. The D gene is left open where the match is weak. Clone size, where shown, is once, few, many, or a class for clones that have expanded.

d_call: .
clone_size: many
j_call: TRBJ1-2
v_call: TRBV7-2
cdr3_aa: CASSFGQLYGYTF
cdr3_nt: TGTGCCAGCAGCTTTGGACAGCTCTATGGCTACACCTTC

d_call: TRBD1
clone_size: .
j_call: TRBJ1-2
v_call: TRBV5-6
cdr3_aa: CASSSPGQGTFGYTF
cdr3_nt: TGTGCCAGCAGCTCGCCGGGACAGGGAACGTTCGGCTACACCTTC

d_call: TRBD1
clone_size: few
j_call: TRBJ1-2
v_call: TRBV7-2
cdr3_aa: CASSVTGVDYGYTF
cdr3_nt: TGTGCCAGCAGCGTGACAGGGGTGGACTATGGCTACACCTTC

d_call: .
clone_size: .
j_call: TRBJ1-5
v_call: TRBV4-1
cdr3_aa: CASSHPYGSNQPQHF
cdr3_nt: TGCGCCAGCAGCCACCCCTACGGTAGCAATCAGCCCCAGCATTTT

d_call: .
clone_size: few
j_call: TRBJ1-5
v_call: TRBV24-1
cdr3_aa: CATSPGDNQPQHF
cdr3_nt: TGTGCCACCAGCCCCGGAGACAATCAGCCCCAGCATTTT

d_call: TRBD2
clone_size: .
j_call: TRBJ2-7
v_call: TRBV10-2
cdr3_aa: CASSDLAGGYEQYF
cdr3_nt: TGCGCCAGCAGTGACCTAGCGGGAGGGTACGAGCAGTACTTC

d_call: .
clone_size: .
j_call: TRBJ2-5
v_call: TRBV5-1
cdr3_aa: CASTGEFRETQYF
cdr3_nt: TGCGCCAGCACGGGGGAGTTTCGGGAGACCCAGTACTTC

d_call: .
clone_size: many
j_call: TRBJ1-1
v_call: TRBV7-2
cdr3_aa: CASSLAFGTEAFF
cdr3_nt: TGTGCCAGCAGCTTAGCATTCGGCACTGAAGCTTTCTTT

d_call: .
clone_size: many
j_call: TRBJ2-3
v_call: TRBV7-2
cdr3_aa: CASSSTTDTQYF
cdr3_nt: TGTGCCAGCAGCTCAACTACAGATACGCAGTATTTT

d_call: .
clone_size: few
j_call: TRBJ2-6
v_call: TRBV12-3/TRBV12-4
cdr3_aa: CASSTGFGANVLTF
cdr3_nt: TGTGCCAGCAGCACAGGGTTTGGGGCCAACGTCCTGACTTTC